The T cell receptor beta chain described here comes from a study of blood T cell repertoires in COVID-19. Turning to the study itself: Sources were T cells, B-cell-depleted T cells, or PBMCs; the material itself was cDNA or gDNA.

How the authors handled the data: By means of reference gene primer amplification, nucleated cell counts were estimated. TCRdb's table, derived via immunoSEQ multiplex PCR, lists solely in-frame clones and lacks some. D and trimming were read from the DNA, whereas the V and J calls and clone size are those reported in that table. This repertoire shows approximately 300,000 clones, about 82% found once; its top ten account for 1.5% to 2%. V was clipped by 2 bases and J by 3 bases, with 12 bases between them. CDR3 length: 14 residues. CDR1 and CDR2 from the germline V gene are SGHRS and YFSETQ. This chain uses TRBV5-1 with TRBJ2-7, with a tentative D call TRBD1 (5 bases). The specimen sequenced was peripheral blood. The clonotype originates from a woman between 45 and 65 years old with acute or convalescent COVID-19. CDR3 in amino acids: CASSFRAPNYEQYF. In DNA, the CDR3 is TGCGCCAGCAGCTTCAGGGCCCCGAACTACGAGCAGTACTTC.